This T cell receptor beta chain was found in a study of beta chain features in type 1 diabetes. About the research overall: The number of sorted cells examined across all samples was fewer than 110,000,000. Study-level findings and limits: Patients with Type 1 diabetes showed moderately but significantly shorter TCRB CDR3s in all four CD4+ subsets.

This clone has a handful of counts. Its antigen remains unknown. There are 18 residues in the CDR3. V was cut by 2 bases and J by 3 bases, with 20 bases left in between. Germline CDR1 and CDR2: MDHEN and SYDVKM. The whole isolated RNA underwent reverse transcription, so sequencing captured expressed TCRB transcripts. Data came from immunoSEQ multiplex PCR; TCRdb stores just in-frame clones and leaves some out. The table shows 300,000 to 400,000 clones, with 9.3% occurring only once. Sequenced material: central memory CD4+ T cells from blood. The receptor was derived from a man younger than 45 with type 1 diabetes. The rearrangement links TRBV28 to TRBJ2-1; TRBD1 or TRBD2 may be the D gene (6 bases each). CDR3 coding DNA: TGTGCCAGCAGTTTAATTGGGGGGCCGACCGGCAACTACAATGAGCAGTTCTTC. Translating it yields CASSLIGGPTGNYNEQFF.